These 7 T cell receptor beta chains were sequenced from one sample in a study of blood T cell repertoires in COVID-19. The method was immunoSEQ multiplex PCR; TCRdb's version includes in-frame clones alone and lacks a portion of them. This table holds tens of thousands of clones, approximately 85% found once. Sample: peripheral blood. These receptors originate from a man aged 55 to 69 with acute or convalescent COVID-19.

This clone was counted ten times or more. The chain links TRBV4-1 to TRBJ1-1; no firm D call. V was clipped by 8 bases and J by 0 bases, with 25 bases between them. The CDR3 spans 18 residues. The germline V gene encodes CDR1 MGHRA and CDR2 YSYEKL. This CDR3 reads CASRALASGLGMNTEAFF. CDR3 coding DNA: TGCGCCAGCCGCGCGTTAGCGAGCGGTTTGGGAATGAACACTGAAGCTTTCTTT.

The rearrangement uses TRBV18 and TRBJ2-3, with TRBD2 identical over 8 bases. CDR3 length: 16 amino acids. J was trimmed by 7 bases and V by 1 base; bases with no gene match: 10. The germline CDR1 and CDR2 sequences are KGHSH and LQKENI. CDR3 nucleotides: TGTGCCAGCTCACCACTAGCGGGGCGAGCGGGAAATACGCAGTATTTT. Its translation: CASSPLAGRAGNTQYF. Combining the CDR3 with reference TRBV18 and TRBJ2-3 gives the whole variable domain NAGVMQNPRHLVRRRGQEARLRCSPMKGHSHVYWYRQLPEEGLKFMVYLQKENIIDESGMPKERFSAEFPKEGPSILRIQQVVRGDSAAYFCASSPLAGRAGNTQYFGPGTRLTVL.

The V and J genes are TRBV5-1 and TRBJ2-3; TRBD2 aligns across 11 bases. V was pared by 4 bases and J by 3 bases, with 7 bases of the junction left unmatched. The CDR3 spans 16 residues. CDR1 is SGHRS, CDR2 YFSETQ, per germline. CDR3 amino acids: CASSPPGLAETDTQYF. For the CDR3, the DNA is TGCGCCAGCAGCCCGCCGGGACTAGCGGAGACAGATACGCAGTATTTT.

The chain combines TRBV9 with TRBJ1-6, with 7 positions matching TRBD1. CDR1 and CDR2 (germline): SGDLS, YYNGEE. The CDR3 is 15 residues long. The junction had 10 bases not matched to a gene; V was cut back by 4 bases and J by 9 bases. The CDR3 loop is CASSSRQGRGSPLHF. In DNA form, the CDR3 reads TGTGCCAGCAGCTCCCGACAGGGTAGAGGTTCACCCCTCCACTTT.

The V and J genes are TRBV7-9 and TRBJ1-6, with unresolved D. In germline, CDR1 is SEHNR, CDR2 FQNEAQ (reference sequence). Trimming stripped 1 base from V and 7 bases from J, with 11 bases between. This CDR3 contains 15 residues. Written as DNA, the CDR3 is TGTGCCAGCAGCTTAGGGGAGTGGGTGAATTCACCCCTCCACTTT. This sequence encodes CASSLGEWVNSPLHF.

V and J are TRBV11-2 and TRBJ2-3, with TRBD2 matching 12 bases. The CDR3 has 16 residues. Germline values: CDR1 SGHAT, CDR2 FQNNGV. Germline trimming cut 0 bases from V and 5 bases from J; bases unmatched to any gene: 3. The CDR3 protein is CASSLELAGGQDTQYF. The DNA for the CDR3 is TGTGCCAGCAGCTTAGAGCTAGCGGGAGGGCAAGATACGCAGTATTTT.

The gene calls are TRBV6-4 and TRBJ2-1; D is possibly TRBD2 (6 bases). Germline V gene sequence: CDR1 MRHNA, CDR2 SNTAGT. The V and J ends lost 6 bases and 1 base respectively, with 13 bases between them. The CDR3 is made up of 15 amino acids. CDR3 loop: CASSPAGGSYNEQFF. CDR3 coding DNA: TGTGCCAGCAGCCCGGCTGGGGGGTCCTACAATGAGCAGTTCTTC.